This is a list of T cell receptor beta chains from one sample in a study of blood T cell repertoires in COVID-19. Produced via immunoSEQ multiplex PCR; TCRdb's table is partial and in-frame only. The sample yields 280,000 or so clones, roughly 88% seen once. The sample was peripheral blood. The origin of the receptors is a woman younger than 45 who had recovered from COVID-19. Each CDR3 is given with its conserved first and last residue. A D gene is named only where the DNA matches it firmly. The listing skips clone size in some rows; elsewhere it reads once, few, many or a size class.

V gene: TRBV28; J gene: TRBJ1-5; D gene: .; clone size: .; CDR3 protein: CASSLWGADYSNQPQHF; CDR3 DNA: TGTGCCAGCAGTCTATGGGGGGCAGACTATAGCAATCAGCCCCAGCATTTT
V gene: TRBV11-1; J gene: TRBJ2-5; D gene: .; clone size: .; CDR3 protein: CASSRERETQYF; CDR3 DNA: TGTGCCAGCAGTCGGGAACGAGAGACCCAGTACTTC
V gene: TRBV29-1; J gene: TRBJ1-4; D gene: .; clone size: .; CDR3 protein: CSVGRDGANEKLFF; CDR3 DNA: TGCAGCGTTGGGAGGGACGGGGCTAATGAAAAACTGTTTTTT
V gene: TRBV6-1; J gene: TRBJ2-6; D gene: TRBD1; clone size: .; CDR3 protein: CASSETGGGPGANVLTF; CDR3 DNA: TGTGCCAGCAGCGAAACAGGGGGCGGCCCTGGGGCCAACGTCCTGACTTTC
V gene: TRBV5-4; J gene: TRBJ1-2; D gene: TRBD1; clone size: .; CDR3 protein: CASSTDTGVHYGYTF; CDR3 DNA: TGTGCCAGCAGCACCGATACAGGGGTCCACTATGGCTACACCTTC
V gene: TRBV21-1; J gene: TRBJ1-2; D gene: .; clone size: once; CDR3 protein: CASSKQRTGLTGRNYGYTF; CDR3 DNA: TGTGCCAGCAGCAAACAGCGGACAGGCCTAACAGGGAGGAACTATGGCTACACCTTC
V gene: TRBV9; J gene: TRBJ1-1; D gene: TRBD1; clone size: .; CDR3 protein: CASSASPGQGVTEAFF; CDR3 DNA: TGTGCCAGCAGCGCATCCCCGGGACAGGGGGTAACTGAAGCTTTCTTT
V gene: TRBV29-1; J gene: TRBJ2-7; D gene: .; clone size: .; CDR3 protein: CSVYDREYEQYF; CDR3 DNA: TGCAGCGTGTATGACAGAGAATACGAGCAGTACTTC
V gene: TRBV2; J gene: TRBJ2-5; D gene: TRBD2; clone size: .; CDR3 protein: CASSKFIAGAGETQYF; CDR3 DNA: TGTGCCAGCAGTAAATTTATAGCGGGTGCGGGAGAGACCCAGTACTTC
V gene: TRBV5-1; J gene: TRBJ2-5; D gene: TRBD2; clone size: .; CDR3 protein: CASSLAGGYQETQYF; CDR3 DNA: TGCGCCAGCAGCTTGGCCGGGGGGTACCAAGAGACCCAGTACTTC
V gene: TRBV28; J gene: TRBJ2-1; D gene: .; clone size: .; CDR3 protein: CASKVLRGVYNEQFF; CDR3 DNA: TGTGCCAGCAAAGTACTTCGCGGGGTCTACAATGAGCAGTTCTTC
V gene: TRBV5-1; J gene: TRBJ1-4; D gene: .; clone size: .; CDR3 protein: CASSGASQRGSEKLFF; CDR3 DNA: TGCGCCAGCAGCGGGGCCTCCCAGAGAGGTAGTGAAAAACTGTTTTTT
V gene: TRBV5-1; J gene: TRBJ2-1; D gene: TRBD2; clone size: .; CDR3 protein: CASSPYGTSGLNEQFF; CDR3 DNA: TGCGCCAGCAGCCCCTATGGGACTAGCGGGCTCAATGAGCAGTTCTTC
V gene: TRBV5-1; J gene: TRBJ1-1; D gene: .; clone size: .; CDR3 protein: CASSLDSRNTEAFF; CDR3 DNA: TGCGCCAGCAGCTTGGACAGCCGGAACACTGAAGCTTTCTTT
V gene: TRBV15; J gene: TRBJ1-5; D gene: TRBD1; clone size: .; CDR3 protein: CATRQTGEARQPQHF; CDR3 DNA: TGTGCCACCCGACAGACAGGGGAGGCTCGACAGCCCCAGCATTTT
V gene: TRBV27; J gene: TRBJ2-7; D gene: .; clone size: .; CDR3 protein: CASSARDTNSYEQYF; CDR3 DNA: TGTGCCAGCAGTGCCCGGGACACGAACTCCTACGAGCAGTACTTC
V gene: TRBV6-6; J gene: TRBJ1-1; D gene: .; clone size: .; CDR3 protein: CASSPFSAGLSEAFF; CDR3 DNA: TGTGCCAGCTCTCCCTTCAGCGCGGGGTTGTCTGAAGCTTTCTTT
V gene: TRBV7-9; J gene: TRBJ2-3; D gene: .; clone size: few; CDR3 protein: CASSSPEAAPASTDTQYF; CDR3 DNA: TGTGCCAGCAGCTCCCCAGAGGCCGCGCCCGCTAGCACAGATACGCAGTATTTT
V gene: TRBV2; J gene: TRBJ1-2; D gene: .; clone size: .; CDR3 protein: CASTDPQGSLEGYTF; CDR3 DNA: TGTGCCAGCACCGACCCCCAAGGGAGCCTTGAAGGCTACACCTTC
V gene: TRBV7-2; J gene: TRBJ1-1; D gene: TRBD1; clone size: .; CDR3 protein: CASSNTGVNTEAFF; CDR3 DNA: TGTGCCAGCAGCAATACAGGGGTAAACACTGAAGCTTTCTTT
V gene: TRBV7-2; J gene: TRBJ1-6; D gene: TRBD1; clone size: .; CDR3 protein: CASSGQANSPLHF; CDR3 DNA: TGTGCCAGCAGCGGACAGGCTAATTCACCCCTCCACTTT
V gene: TRBV2; J gene: TRBJ2-7; D gene: TRBD1; clone size: .; CDR3 protein: CASSGRGTGSYEQYF; CDR3 DNA: TGTGCCAGCAGTGGCCGGGGGACAGGTTCCTACGAGCAGTACTTC
V gene: TRBV5-8; J gene: TRBJ2-4; D gene: .; clone size: .; CDR3 protein: CASSLLLAKNIQYF; CDR3 DNA: TGTGCCAGCAGCTTGTTACTAGCCAAAAACATTCAGTACTTC
V gene: TRBV2; J gene: TRBJ2-7; D gene: TRBD1; clone size: .; CDR3 protein: CASSEAGQVLSYEQYF; CDR3 DNA: TGTGCCAGCAGTGAAGCGGGACAGGTCCTCTCCTACGAGCAGTACTTC
V gene: TRBV5-1; J gene: TRBJ1-1; D gene: TRBD1; clone size: .; CDR3 protein: CASSSGTENTEAFF; CDR3 DNA: TGCGCCAGCAGTTCCGGGACAGAGAACACTGAAGCTTTCTTT
V gene: TRBV5-1; J gene: TRBJ2-2; D gene: .; clone size: .; CDR3 protein: CASKKSRGTGELFF; CDR3 DNA: TGCGCCAGCAAGAAAAGCAGGGGAACCGGGGAGCTGTTTTTT
V gene: TRBV5-3; J gene: TRBJ1-5; D gene: TRBD1; clone size: .; CDR3 protein: CARTQGGGQPQHF; CDR3 DNA: TGTGCCAGAACGCAGGGGGGAGGTCAGCCCCAGCATTTT
V gene: TRBV19; J gene: TRBJ1-2; D gene: .; clone size: few; CDR3 protein: CASSIGTVPGYTF; CDR3 DNA: TGTGCCAGTAGTATAGGGACAGTACCCGGCTACACCTTC
V gene: TRBV19; J gene: TRBJ2-7; D gene: .; clone size: .; CDR3 protein: CASSWAGRVGGGYEQYF; CDR3 DNA: TGTGCCAGTAGTTGGGCAGGTAGAGTTGGGGGAGGCTACGAGCAGTACTTC
V gene: TRBV13; J gene: TRBJ2-5; D gene: TRBD1; clone size: .; CDR3 protein: CASSIDREETQYF; CDR3 DNA: TGTGCCAGCAGCATAGACAGGGAAGAGACCCAGTACTTC
V gene: TRBV7-2; J gene: TRBJ2-2; D gene: TRBD2; clone size: .; CDR3 protein: CASSVSGGRGTGELFF; CDR3 DNA: TGTGCCAGCAGCGTTAGCGGGGGCCGGGGGACCGGGGAGCTGTTTTTT
V gene: TRBV15; J gene: TRBJ2-1; D gene: TRBD2; clone size: .; CDR3 protein: CATSRDRTSGVPDEQFF; CDR3 DNA: TGTGCCACCAGCAGAGATCGGACTAGCGGGGTCCCGGACGAGCAGTTCTTC
V gene: TRBV7-2; J gene: TRBJ2-5; D gene: TRBD2; clone size: once; CDR3 protein: CASSLRSGGNRETQYF; CDR3 DNA: TGTGCCAGCAGCTTACGAAGCGGGGGTAACCGGGAGACCCAGTACTTC
V gene: TRBV25-1; J gene: TRBJ1-2; D gene: TRBD1; clone size: .; CDR3 protein: CASSDPGTGSTGYTF; CDR3 DNA: TGTGCCAGCAGTGATCCCGGGACAGGGTCGACCGGCTACACCTTC
V gene: TRBV7-7; J gene: TRBJ2-5; D gene: .; clone size: .; CDR3 protein: CASSHPKGETQYF; CDR3 DNA: TGTGCCAGCAGCCACCCGAAGGGGGAGACCCAGTACTTC
V gene: TRBV7-2; J gene: TRBJ2-1; D gene: TRBD1; clone size: .; CDR3 protein: CASSSDRVLVNEQFF; CDR3 DNA: TGTGCCAGCAGCTCGGACAGGGTGCTGGTGAATGAGCAGTTCTTC
V gene: TRBV2; J gene: TRBJ1-4; D gene: .; clone size: .; CDR3 protein: CASSEAVSGVNEKLFF; CDR3 DNA: TGTGCCAGCAGTGAAGCGGTCAGCGGGGTTAATGAAAAACTGTTTTTT
V gene: TRBV7-8; J gene: TRBJ2-1; D gene: TRBD1; clone size: .; CDR3 protein: CASSLVRDRAYNEQFF; CDR3 DNA: TGTGCCAGCAGCTTAGTCCGGGACAGGGCTTACAATGAGCAGTTCTTC
V gene: TRBV29-1; J gene: TRBJ2-3; D gene: TRBD2; clone size: .; CDR3 protein: CSAGLAGGSSTDTQYF; CDR3 DNA: TGCAGCGCTGGCCTAGCGGGGGGTTCTAGCACAGATACGCAGTATTTT
V gene: TRBV5-6; J gene: TRBJ2-7; D gene: .; clone size: .; CDR3 protein: CASSLGAAPHEQYF; CDR3 DNA: TGTGCCAGCAGCTTGGGGGCAGCCCCCCACGAGCAGTACTTC
V gene: TRBV28; J gene: TRBJ1-2; D gene: .; clone size: .; CDR3 protein: CASSRQVNYGYTF; CDR3 DNA: TGTGCCAGCAGCCGACAGGTTAACTATGGCTACACCTTC
V gene: TRBV6-2/TRBV6-3; J gene: TRBJ2-7; D gene: .; clone size: .; CDR3 protein: CASSSVRGAPEQYF; CDR3 DNA: TGTGCCAGCAGCTCCGTTCGGGGGGCCCCCGAGCAGTACTTC
V gene: TRBV2; J gene: TRBJ1-6; D gene: .; clone size: .; CDR3 protein: CASSVEQRNSPLHF; CDR3 DNA: TGTGCCAGCAGTGTAGAACAGCGGAATTCACCCCTCCACTTT
V gene: TRBV28; J gene: TRBJ2-1; D gene: TRBD2; clone size: .; CDR3 protein: CASSDTSGGYNEQFF; CDR3 DNA: TGTGCCAGCAGCGATACTAGCGGGGGGTACAATGAGCAGTTCTTC
V gene: TRBV29-1; J gene: TRBJ1-1; D gene: .; clone size: .; CDR3 protein: CSVQQTMNTEAFF; CDR3 DNA: TGCAGCGTCCAACAGACAATGAACACTGAAGCTTTCTTT
V gene: TRBV18; J gene: TRBJ2-3; D gene: TRBD2; clone size: .; CDR3 protein: CASSWTSAYTDTQYF; CDR3 DNA: TGTGCCAGCTCATGGACTAGCGCGTACACAGATACGCAGTATTTT
V gene: TRBV12-3/TRBV12-4; J gene: TRBJ1-5; D gene: .; clone size: .; CDR3 protein: CASSPQGNQPQHF; CDR3 DNA: TGTGCCAGCTCTCCTCAGGGAAATCAGCCCCAGCATTTT
V gene: TRBV5-1; J gene: TRBJ2-1; D gene: TRBD2; clone size: .; CDR3 protein: CASSHPRLGGATYNEQFF; CDR3 DNA: TGCGCCAGCAGTCACCCTCGCCTCGGGGGGGCTACCTACAATGAGCAGTTCTTC
V gene: TRBV5-6; J gene: TRBJ2-3; D gene: .; clone size: .; CDR3 protein: CASSLSSTDTQYF; CDR3 DNA: TGTGCCAGCAGCTTATCTAGCACAGATACGCAGTATTTT
V gene: TRBV9; J gene: TRBJ2-7; D gene: TRBD1; clone size: once; CDR3 protein: CASSVEGTGGPPQYF; CDR3 DNA: TGTGCCAGCAGCGTAGAGGGGACAGGGGGTCCACCGCAGTACTTC
V gene: TRBV21-1; J gene: TRBJ2-7; D gene: .; clone size: .; CDR3 protein: CASSKVRGAIVSLVSYEQYF; CDR3 DNA: TGTGCCAGCAGCAAAGTGCGGGGGGCAATCGTATCCCTCGTATCCTACGAGCAGTACTTC
V gene: TRBV7-9; J gene: TRBJ1-3; D gene: .; clone size: few; CDR3 protein: CASSLIRASGNTIYF; CDR3 DNA: TGTGCCAGCAGCTTAATCAGGGCCTCTGGAAACACCATATATTTT
V gene: TRBV24-1; J gene: TRBJ1-1; D gene: .; clone size: .; CDR3 protein: CATQRQPNTEAFF; CDR3 DNA: TGTGCCACCCAGAGACAGCCGAACACTGAAGCTTTCTTT
V gene: TRBV7-3; J gene: TRBJ2-1; D gene: .; clone size: .; CDR3 protein: CASSLTGDNEQFF; CDR3 DNA: TGTGCCAGCAGCTTAACGGGCGACAATGAGCAGTTCTTC
V gene: TRBV6-5; J gene: TRBJ2-7; D gene: .; clone size: .; CDR3 protein: CASSYTRQNFYEQYF; CDR3 DNA: TGTGCCAGCAGTTACACCAGACAGAATTTCTACGAGCAGTACTTC
V gene: TRBV12-3/TRBV12-4; J gene: TRBJ1-6; D gene: TRBD1; clone size: .; CDR3 protein: CASADRGVSPLHF; CDR3 DNA: TGTGCCAGCGCCGACAGGGGGGTTTCACCCCTCCACTTT
V gene: TRBV4-3; J gene: TRBJ1-4; D gene: TRBD1; clone size: few; CDR3 protein: CASSPDRGFEKLFF; CDR3 DNA: TGCGCCAGCAGCCCGGACAGGGGGTTTGAAAAACTGTTTTTT
V gene: TRBV7-3; J gene: TRBJ1-2; D gene: TRBD1; clone size: .; CDR3 protein: CASSFKQGVEDGYTF; CDR3 DNA: TGTGCCAGCAGCTTTAAACAGGGGGTTGAGGATGGCTACACCTTC
V gene: TRBV5-5; J gene: TRBJ2-7; D gene: TRBD2; clone size: .; CDR3 protein: CASSEARTSVSYEQYF; CDR3 DNA: TGTGCCAGCAGCGAAGCTAGGACTAGCGTCAGCTACGAGCAGTACTTC